The 9 T cell receptor beta chains presented below share a single source sample, sequenced in a study of cytomegalovirus exposure and HLA in healthy donors. PCR involved 60 Vbeta and 13 Jbeta primers. Libraries were prepared by immunoSEQ multiplex PCR; TCRdb keeps only in-frame clonotypes and omits some of them. This repertoire shows some 140,000 clones, around 72% found once; its top ten account for over 1%. Sample: PBMCs. The receptors were gathered from a woman aged 40-49 years in good health and CMV-seronegative.

The rearrangement uses TRBV9 and TRBJ2-5; a possible D gene is TRBD2 (7 bases). Trimming removed 4 bases from V and 4 bases from J, with 14 bases in between. CDR1 is SGDLS and CDR2 is YYNGEE in the germline V gene. The CDR3 is made up of 14 amino acids. The CDR3 loop is CASSTRGATETQYF. The CDR3 coding sequence is TGTGCCAGCAGCACCCGGGGGGCCACAGAGACCCAGTACTTC.

The CDR3 reads CASSLALLAGTEAFF. CDR3 DNA: TGTGCCAGCAGCTTAGCGCTACTGGCAGGGACTGAAGCTTTCTTT. The rearrangement links TRBV7-9 to TRBJ1-1; maybe TRBD1 (5 bases). Looked up from germline, CDR1 is SEHNR and CDR2 is FQNEAQ (reference sequence). With 0 bases removed from V and 5 bases from J, the gap between germline ends came to 13 bases. The CDR3 extends over 15 amino acids.

The table lists this clone with a few counts. In nucleotides, the CDR3 is TGTGCCAGCAGCCGAGAGAGGGGGATATATGGCTACACCTTC. Its protein is CASSRERGIYGYTF. The rearrangement joins TRBV6-5 to TRBJ1-2; D perhaps matches TRBD1 (6 bases). CDR1 is MNHEY, CDR2 SVGAGI, per germline. The CDR3 runs 14 residues. V gave up 6 bases and J gave up 5 bases, with 16 bases separating them.

This clone came up a few times. The chain combines TRBV7-2 with TRBJ2-2, with TRBD2 matching over 11 bases. The CDR3 has 17 amino acids. Germline V CDR1 and CDR2: SGHTA, FQGNSA. The ends lost 2 bases at V and 6 bases at J; junction bases unmatched: 8. The CDR3 nucleotides are TGTGCCAGCAGCTTAATCGGTCTGACTAGCGGGGCCGGGGAGCTGTTTTTT. Its protein product is CASSLIGLTSGAGELFF.

Points on this clone: This same CDR3 is encoded by further DNA sequences in the sample. The genes are TRBV6-5 and TRBJ1-5; perhaps TRBD1 as D (6 bases). V lost 6 bases and J lost 3, with 12 bases in between. CDR1 MNHEY and CDR2 SVGAGI come from the germline V gene. This CDR3 region has 14 residues. This chain's CDR3 is CASRPGQFNQPQHF. CDR3 bases: TGTGCCAGCAGGCCGGGACAATTCAATCAGCCCCAGCATTTT.

CDR3 residues: CASSLAGGGNTDTQYF. The CDR3 DNA sequence: TGCGCCAGCAGCTTGGCCGGGGGGGGGAACACAGATACGCAGTATTTT. The chain has TRBV5-1 and TRBJ2-3, with TRBD2 matching over 8 bases. CDR1 and CDR2 (germline): SGHRS, YFSETQ. V dropped 0 bases and J dropped 2; count of bases not matched to a gene: 5. The CDR3 is 16 amino acids.

CDR3 DNA: TGTGCCAGCAGCAAGCTTATTAAGGGGCGCCGGGCAGATACGCAGTATTTT. This gives the protein CASSKLIKGRRADTQYF. The chain couples TRBV21-1 to TRBJ2-3; TRBD1, the table's D call, was not compared with the DNA. TRBV21-1 is annotated as a pseudogene. The CDR3 has 17 residues.

The V gene is TRBV10-3, the J gene TRBJ2-1; the match to TRBD1 covers 9 bases. The length of the CDR3 is 14 residues. Germline-derived CDR1 and CDR2 are ENHRY and SYGVKD. Trimming at V came to 5 bases and at J to 7 bases, leaving 6 bases not matched to a gene. The CDR3 DNA reads as TGTGCCATCAGTCCGGGACAGGGCTTTAATGAGCAGTTCTTC. Translation gives CAISPGQGFNEQFF.

The rearrangement uses TRBV9 and TRBJ2-1, with TRBD2 as a possible D gene (5 bases). The CDR3 length is 14 residues. Germline V gene data show CDR1 as SGDLS and CDR2 as YYNGEE. V was pared by 4 bases and J by 10 bases, with 18 bases between. CDR3 sequence (DNA): TGTGCCAGCAGCCCCCGGTCACCTAGCTTCGAGCAGTTCTTC. Protein sequence: CASSPRSPSFEQFF. The full variable domain, with the rest looked up from reference TRBV9 and TRBJ2-1, is DSGVTQTPKHLITATGQRVTLRCSPRSGDLSVYWYQQSLDQGLQFLIQYYNGEERAKGNILERFSAQQFPDLHSELNLSSLELGDSALYFCASSPRSPSFEQFFGPGTRLTVL.